This T cell receptor beta chain appears in the sequencing data of a study of blood T cells in healthy people across ages. Of note for this clonotype: As yet, its antigen is unknown.

Germline CDR1 is MNHEY and CDR2 is SVGEGT. Trimming pared 6 bases from V and 4 bases from J, leaving 12 bases between. CDR3 length equals 13 residues. Study-wide findings and caveats: Diversity estimates drawn from one million T cells were deemed underestimates.

PCR was performed a second time for about 6 to 12 cycles using a sample-barcoded 5' primer and a J-beta primer mix. TCRdb redid the calling of the 5' RACE reads with MiXCR, one entry per CDR3 protein. The table includes about 1.1 million distinct CDR3 sequences, roughly two fifths detected once. Caucasian individuals from Russia who were healthy and aged about 6 to 100 acted as donors. Each sample gave at least 6.5 million isolated PBMCs. The rearrangement links TRBV6-2 or TRBV6-3 to TRBJ1-2, with a possible D match to TRBD1 (5 bases). The receptor comes from a man between 18 and 29 years old in good health. Material for sequencing was blood. CDR3 bases: TGTGCCAGCAGCCCGACAGTCTCCTATGGCTACACCTTC. This translates into CASSPTVSYGYTF.